This is a list of T cell receptor beta chains from one sample in a study of blood T cells in healthy people across ages. MiXCR, run by TCRdb on the 5' RACE reads, gives a single entry per CDR3 protein. The table has about a million distinct CDR3 sequences, roughly 51% seen once. Sequencing was done on a sample of blood. The receptors originated from a woman between 55 and 75 years old in good health. The CDR3 runs from the conserved cysteine through the conserved F or W. The D gene is left open where the match is weak. Some rows mark clone size as missing; the rest say once, few, many or name a class of expanded clone.

TRBD1	many	TRBV20-1	TRBJ2-1	TGCAGTGCCGAGAGACAGGGATCGGTTGAGCAGTTCTTC	CSAERQGSVEQFF
TRBD2	NA	TRBV28	TRBJ2-7	TGTGCCAGCAGCTTCGGCATCAGCGGGGCCTACGAGCAGTACTTC	CASSFGISGAYEQYF
TRBD2	NA	TRBV20-1	TRBJ2-7	TGCAGTGCCCCGGGACTAGCGGTCTACGAGCAGTACTTC	CSAPGLAVYEQYF
NA	NA	TRBV7-9	TRBJ1-2	TGTGCCAGCAGCTTTGGGTCTAAGGGGCCAAGGGATGGCTACACCTTC	CASSFGSKGPRDGYTF
NA	NA	TRBV20-1	TRBJ2-4	TGCAGTGCTAGAGTACGGGGGAATAAAAACATTCAGTACTTC	CSARVRGNKNIQYF
TRBD1	NA	TRBV30	TRBJ1-2	TGTGCCTGGAGGGTGACAGGGGAAGGAGGCTACACCTTC	CAWRVTGEGGYTF
NA	NA	TRBV7-9	TRBJ2-5	TGTGCCAGCAGCTTAGGAGTGCGGGGCGGCACCGGAGAGACCCAGTACTTC	CASSLGVRGGTGETQYF
TRBD1	NA	TRBV5-1	TRBJ2-1	TGCGCCAGCAGCTTGGCTCGAGCGGCAACAGGGGCTGCTTTAGGCTACAATGAGCAGTTCTTC	CASSLARAATGAALGYNEQFF
NA	NA	TRBV28	TRBJ1-2	TGTGCCAGCAACTTTCGGGGCTATGGCTACACCTTC	CASNFRGYGYTF
NA	few	TRBV24-1	TRBJ1-5	TGTGCCACCGGGAGGAAAGGGAGTACTCAGCCCCAGCATTTT	CATGRKGSTQPQHF
TRBD2	NA	TRBV6-2/TRBV6-3	TRBJ2-3	TGTGCCAGCAGTTACGGAGGACTAGCTACAGATACGCAGTATTTT	CASSYGGLATDTQYF
NA	NA	TRBV12-3/TRBV12-4	TRBJ1-2	TGTGCCAGCAGTTCAAGGGCTTATGGCTACACCTTC	CASSSRAYGYTF
TRBD1	NA	TRBV28	TRBJ2-7	TGTGCCAGCAGCCCCCCGACAGGGGGCCTCAACGAGCAGTACTTC	CASSPPTGGLNEQYF
NA	NA	TRBV29-1	TRBJ1-2	TGCAGCGTTGACGGGGGTGGCTACACCTTC	CSVDGGGYTF
NA	NA	TRBV28	TRBJ2-4	TGTGCCATTAGGGGGTCCAAAAACATTCAGTACTTC	CAIRGSKNIQYF
TRBD1	many	TRBV29-1	TRBJ2-7	TGCAGCGTTGGGGACAGTTCCTACGAGCAGTACTTC	CSVGDSSYEQYF
TRBD1	once	TRBV4-1	TRBJ2-5	TGCGCCAGCAGCCAGACTCCGGGACAGAAGTACCACGAGACCCAGTACTTC	CASSQTPGQKYHETQYF
TRBD2	NA	TRBV10-3	TRBJ2-3	TGTGCCACCTATCCTAGCGGGGGTGGCACAGATACGCAGTATTTT	CATYPSGGGTDTQYF
NA	NA	TRBV6-6	TRBJ2-2	TGTGCCAGCAGTTACTCGATCGGGGGAGATACCGGGGAGCTGTTTTTT	CASSYSIGGDTGELFF
NA	many	TRBV6-1	TRBJ2-2	TGTGCCAGCAGTGACGGGGGCCGGTATCTGACCGGGGAGCTGTTTTTT	CASSDGGRYLTGELFF
NA	few	TRBV7-9	TRBJ2-7	TGTGCCAGCAGCTTAGCCAGGGATCCCGCTTACGAGCAGTACTTC	CASSLARDPAYEQYF
TRBD1	NA	TRBV27	TRBJ2-7	TGTGCCAGCAGCCGGGGGGGACAGGGGGACGAGCAGTACTTC	CASSRGGQGDEQYF
NA	NA	TRBV7-2	TRBJ2-3	TGTGCCAGCAGCGTTGAGTCGCGGAGCACAGATACGCAGTATTTT	CASSVESRSTDTQYF
TRBD1	NA	TRBV2	TRBJ2-1	TGTGCCACCAAGACAGGGAGCAACAATGAGCAGTTCTTC	CATKTGSNNEQFF
NA	NA	TRBV20-1	TRBJ2-1	TGCAGTGCCCCAGGGATCGTGGGTTACAATGAGCAGTTCTTC	CSAPGIVGYNEQFF
TRBD1	NA	TRBV7-2	TRBJ2-7	TGTGCCAGCAGCAAGACAGGGTTCCAGTACTTC	CASSKTGFQYF
NA	NA	TRBV3-1	TRBJ2-7	TGTGCCAGCAGCCAAGTGGGCTCCTACAATGAGCAGTACTTC	CASSQVGSYNEQYF
NA	few	TRBV6-2/TRBV6-3	TRBJ1-2	TGTGCCAGCAGTTACTCGACAGGACGATCGGGTGGCTACACCTTC	CASSYSTGRSGGYTF
TRBD2	NA	TRBV12-5	TRBJ2-1	TGTGCTAGTGCCCCCCCCGTGGCGGGAGGATACAATGAGCAGTTCTTC	CASAPPVAGGYNEQFF
NA	NA	TRBV7-8	TRBJ1-2	TGTGCCAGCAGCTTAGGGCAGATCCTTAACTATGGCTACACCTTC	CASSLGQILNYGYTF
NA	NA	TRBV7-8	TRBJ2-5	TGTGCCAGCAGCCTAGTCCGGACTAACCAAGAGACCCAGTACTTC	CASSLVRTNQETQYF
NA	NA	TRBV6-5	TRBJ1-2	TGTGCCAGCAGTTCTGACAGTTCCCTCTATGGCTACACCTTC	CASSSDSSLYGYTF
TRBD1	few	TRBV7-2	TRBJ2-4	TGTGCCAGCAGCTTAGGGGACAGGGTAAACATTCAGTACTTC	CASSLGDRVNIQYF
TRBD2	NA	TRBV6-5	TRBJ2-5	TGTGCCAGCTCGGTGGCGGGAGGGCCTAGGGGCAATGAGCAGTACTTC	CASSVAGGPRGNEQYF
NA	NA	TRBV28	TRBJ2-7	TGTGCCAGCTGGCCTTTGGACGGGGGCTCCTACGAGCAGTACTTC	CASWPLDGGSYEQYF
NA	NA	TRBV27	TRBJ1-2	TGTGCCAGCAGTTATACAGGGTCCTATGGTTACACCTTC	CASSYTGSYGYTF
NA	NA	TRBV6-6	TRBJ2-6	TGTGCCAGCAGTCAGCGCGACGTTGGGGCCAACGTCCTGACTTTC	CASSQRDVGANVLTF
TRBD1	few	TRBV28	TRBJ2-6	TGTGCCAGCAGTGGGGACAGGACCTCTGGGGCCAACGTCCTGACTTTC	CASSGDRTSGANVLTF
TRBD2	few	TRBV7-9	TRBJ2-7	TGTGCCAGCAGCGACAGCGGGACCTACTCCTACGAGCAGTACTTC	CASSDSGTYSYEQYF
NA	NA	TRBV14	TRBJ2-4	TGTGCCAGCAGCCAAGATTGGGGGCGATCCAACATTCAGTACTTC	CASSQDWGRSNIQYF
TRBD2	NA	TRBV7-9	TRBJ2-5	TGTGCCAGCAGCTTAGGATTGCCGACTAGCGGGACCCGGGAGACCCAGTACTTC	CASSLGLPTSGTRETQYF
TRBD1	NA	TRBV20-1	TRBJ1-5	TGCAGTGCTAGGACTTGGACAGGCGATCAGCCCCAGCATTTT	CSARTWTGDQPQHF
NA	NA	TRBV5-1	TRBJ2-7	TGCGCCAGCAGCTTGGGGGTTTCGGGGAGCCACGAGCAGTACTTC	CASSLGVSGSHEQYF
TRBD1	many	TRBV12-3/TRBV12-4	TRBJ1-1	TGTGCCAGCAGTAGGGGACAGGGCGGTGCTTTCTTT	CASSRGQGGAFF
TRBD2	NA	TRBV4-2	TRBJ2-3	TGTGCCAGCAGCCAAGGGGGCGGGAGGACTGATACGCAGTATTTT	CASSQGGGRTDTQYF
NA	many	TRBV7-2	TRBJ2-7	TGTGCCAGCAGCCCGGACGTCAGCGGTGCCTACGAGCAGTACTTC	CASSPDVSGAYEQYF
NA	NA	TRBV7-2	TRBJ1-5	TGTGCCCGCAGCTTAGGGCAGGGTCAGCCCCAGCATTTT	CARSLGQGQPQHF
TRBD2	few	TRBV12-3/TRBV12-4	TRBJ2-5	TGTGCCAGCAGGTTAGCGGGAGGTCGAGAGACCCAGTACTTC	CASRLAGGRETQYF
NA	NA	TRBV30	TRBJ2-7	TGTGCCTGGACGGGCATATATGGGGCCGCCTACGAGCAGTACTTC	CAWTGIYGAAYEQYF
NA	NA	TRBV20-1	TRBJ2-1	TGCAGTGCGGAACGTCCTCCGGGACAACAGATGGGCGATGAGCAGTTCTTC	CSAERPPGQQMGDEQFF
TRBD1	NA	TRBV20-1	TRBJ2-1	TGCAGTGCTAGAAAGACAGGGAGCTCCTACAATGAGCAGTTCTTC	CSARKTGSSYNEQFF
NA	NA	TRBV4-1	TRBJ2-3	TGCGCCAGCAGCCAAGAAGGGGTCAGCCAAGATACGCAGTATTTT	CASSQEGVSQDTQYF
NA	NA	TRBV28	TRBJ2-7	TGTGCCAGCACCCGGTATAGCTACGAGCAGTACTTC	CASTRYSYEQYF
NA	NA	TRBV7-9	TRBJ2-4	TGTGCCAGCAGCTTAGTTGCAGTAGACATTCAGTACTTC	CASSLVAVDIQYF
NA	NA	TRBV20-1	TRBJ2-3	TGCAGTGCTAGCCGGGGAACCCAACCGATGACAGATACGCAGTATTTT	CSASRGTQPMTDTQYF
NA	NA	TRBV5-5	TRBJ2-2	TGTGCCAGCAGTCGTCTGGAGTCCGGGGAGCTGTTTTTT	CASSRLESGELFF
NA	NA	TRBV12-3/TRBV12-4	TRBJ1-5	TGTGCCAGCAGGTACAGCGGACAGCCCCAGCATTTT	CASRYSGQPQHF
NA	few	TRBV4-3	TRBJ2-1	TGCGAGCCACGATACAATGAGCAGTTCTTC	CEPRYNEQFF
TRBD1	NA	TRBV28	TRBJ1-2	TGTGCCAGCCGCCTGACAGGGCAGGGCTATGGCTACACCTTC	CASRLTGQGYGYTF